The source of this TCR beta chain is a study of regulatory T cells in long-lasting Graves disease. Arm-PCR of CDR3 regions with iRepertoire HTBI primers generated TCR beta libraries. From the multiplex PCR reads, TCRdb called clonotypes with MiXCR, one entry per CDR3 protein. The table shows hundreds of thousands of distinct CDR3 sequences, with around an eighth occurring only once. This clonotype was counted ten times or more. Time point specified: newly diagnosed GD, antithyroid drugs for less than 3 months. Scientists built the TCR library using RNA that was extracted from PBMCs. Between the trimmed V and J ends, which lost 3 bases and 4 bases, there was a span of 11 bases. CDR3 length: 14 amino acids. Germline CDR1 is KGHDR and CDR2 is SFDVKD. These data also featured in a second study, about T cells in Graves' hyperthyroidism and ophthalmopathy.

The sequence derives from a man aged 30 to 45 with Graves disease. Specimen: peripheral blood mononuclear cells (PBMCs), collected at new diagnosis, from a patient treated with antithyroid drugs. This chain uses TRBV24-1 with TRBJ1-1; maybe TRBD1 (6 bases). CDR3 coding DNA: TGTGCCACCAGTGATGGTGGGGGGCTCACTGAAGCTTTCTTT. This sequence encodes CATSDGGGLTEAFF.